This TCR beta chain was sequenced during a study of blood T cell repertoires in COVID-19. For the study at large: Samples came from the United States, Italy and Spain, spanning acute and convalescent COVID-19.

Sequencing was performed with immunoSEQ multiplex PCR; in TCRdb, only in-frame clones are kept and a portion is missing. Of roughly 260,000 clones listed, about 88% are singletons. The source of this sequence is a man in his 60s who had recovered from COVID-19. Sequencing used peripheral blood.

CDR3 region: CASTSGAQSSETQYF. CDR3 bases: TGTGCCAGCACTAGTGGGGCACAGTCCTCTGAGACCCAGTACTTC. The genes are TRBV2 and TRBJ2-5; a possible D gene is TRBD1 (5 bases). V was pared by 7 bases and J by 5 bases, with 20 bases between. CDR3 length: 15 amino acids. The germline V gene has CDR1 SNHLY and CDR2 FYNNEI.